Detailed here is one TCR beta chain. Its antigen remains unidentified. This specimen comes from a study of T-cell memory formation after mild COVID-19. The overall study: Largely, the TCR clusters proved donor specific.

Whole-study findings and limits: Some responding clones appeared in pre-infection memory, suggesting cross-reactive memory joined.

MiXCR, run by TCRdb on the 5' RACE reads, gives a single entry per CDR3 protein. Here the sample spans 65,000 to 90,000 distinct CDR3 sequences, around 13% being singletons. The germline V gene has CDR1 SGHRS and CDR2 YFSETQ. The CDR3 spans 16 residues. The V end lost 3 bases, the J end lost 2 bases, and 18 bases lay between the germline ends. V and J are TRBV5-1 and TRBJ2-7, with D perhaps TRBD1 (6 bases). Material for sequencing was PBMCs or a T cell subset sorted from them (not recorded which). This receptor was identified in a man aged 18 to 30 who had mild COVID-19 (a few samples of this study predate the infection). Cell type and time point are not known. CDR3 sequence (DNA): TGCGCCAGCAGCTGGAGACCGGGACACCCAACCTACGAGCAGTACTTC. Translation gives CASSWRPGHPTYEQYF. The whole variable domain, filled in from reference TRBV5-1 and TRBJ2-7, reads KAGVTQTPRYLIKTRGQQVTLSCSPISGHRSVSWYQQTPGQGLQFLFEYFSETQRNKGNFPGRFSGRQFSNSRSEMNVSTLELGDSALYLCASSWRPGHPTYEQYFGPGTRLTVT.